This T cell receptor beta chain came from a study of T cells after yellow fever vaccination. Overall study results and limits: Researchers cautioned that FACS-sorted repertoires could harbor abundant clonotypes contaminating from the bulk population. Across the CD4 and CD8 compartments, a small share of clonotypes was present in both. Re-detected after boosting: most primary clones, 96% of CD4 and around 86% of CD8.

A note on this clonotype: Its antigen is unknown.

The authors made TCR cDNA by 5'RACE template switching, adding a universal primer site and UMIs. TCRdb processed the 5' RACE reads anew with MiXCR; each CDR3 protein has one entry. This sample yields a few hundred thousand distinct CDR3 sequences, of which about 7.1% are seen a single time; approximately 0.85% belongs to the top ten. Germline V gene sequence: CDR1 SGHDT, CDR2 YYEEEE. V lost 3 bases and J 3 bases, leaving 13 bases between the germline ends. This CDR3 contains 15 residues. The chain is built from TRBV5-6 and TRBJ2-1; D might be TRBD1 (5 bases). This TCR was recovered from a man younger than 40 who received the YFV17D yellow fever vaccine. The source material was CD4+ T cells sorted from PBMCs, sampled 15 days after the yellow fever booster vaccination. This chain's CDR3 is CASSSSSRGYNEQFF. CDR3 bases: TGTGCCAGCAGCTCCTCCTCTAGGGGCTACAATGAGCAGTTCTTC.